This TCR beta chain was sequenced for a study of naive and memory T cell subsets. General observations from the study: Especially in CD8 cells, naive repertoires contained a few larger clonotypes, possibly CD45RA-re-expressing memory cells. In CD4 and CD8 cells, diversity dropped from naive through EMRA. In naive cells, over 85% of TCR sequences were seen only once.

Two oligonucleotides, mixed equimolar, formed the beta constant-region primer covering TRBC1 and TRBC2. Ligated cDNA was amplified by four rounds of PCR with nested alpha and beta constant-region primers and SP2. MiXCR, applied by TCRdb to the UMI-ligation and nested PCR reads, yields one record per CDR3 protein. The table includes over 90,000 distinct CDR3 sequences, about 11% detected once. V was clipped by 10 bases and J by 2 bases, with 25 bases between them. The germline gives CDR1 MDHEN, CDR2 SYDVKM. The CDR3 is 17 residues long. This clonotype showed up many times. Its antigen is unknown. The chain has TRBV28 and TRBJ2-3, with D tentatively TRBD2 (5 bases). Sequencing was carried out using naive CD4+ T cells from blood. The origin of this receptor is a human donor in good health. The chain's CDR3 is CATCLGRTRSPTDTQYF. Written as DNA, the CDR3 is TGTGCCACTTGCCTGGGCCGAACTAGGAGTCCCACAGATACGCAGTATTTT.